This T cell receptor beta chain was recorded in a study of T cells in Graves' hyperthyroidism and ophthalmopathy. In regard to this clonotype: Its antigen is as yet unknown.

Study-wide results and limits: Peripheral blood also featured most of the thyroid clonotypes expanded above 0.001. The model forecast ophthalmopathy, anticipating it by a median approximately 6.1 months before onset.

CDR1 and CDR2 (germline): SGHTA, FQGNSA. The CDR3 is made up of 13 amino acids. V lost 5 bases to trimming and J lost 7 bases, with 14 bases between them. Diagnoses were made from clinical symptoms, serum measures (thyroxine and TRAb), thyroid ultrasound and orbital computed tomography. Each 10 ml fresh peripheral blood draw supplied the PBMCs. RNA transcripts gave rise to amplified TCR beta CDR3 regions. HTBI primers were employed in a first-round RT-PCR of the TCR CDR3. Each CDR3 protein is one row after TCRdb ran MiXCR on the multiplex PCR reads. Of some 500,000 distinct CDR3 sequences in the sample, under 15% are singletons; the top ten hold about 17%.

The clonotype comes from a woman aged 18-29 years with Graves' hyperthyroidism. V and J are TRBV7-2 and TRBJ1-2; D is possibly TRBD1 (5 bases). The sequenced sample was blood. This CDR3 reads CASSPTAGLGYTF. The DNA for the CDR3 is TGTGCCAGCAGCCCGACAGCGGGCCTTGGCTACACCTTC.